This TCR beta chain appears in the sequencing data of a study of technical replicates of blood from a handful of donors. V was pared by 2 bases and J by 4 bases, with 11 bases between. The germline CDR1 and CDR2 sequences are LNHDA and SQIVND (reference sequence). The CDR3 totals 14 residues. TCRdb's table, derived via immunoSEQ multiplex PCR, lists solely in-frame clones and lacks some. Among about 75,000 clones, around 97% were seen once, and the ten largest hold about 0.29%. This chain connects TRBV19 to TRBJ1-2; D gene uncertain. Material: T cells isolated from PBMCs. This receptor was taken from a human donor in good health. The chain's CDR3 is CASSITVGGYGYTF. The CDR3 nucleotides are TGTGCCAGTAGTATAACCGTGGGAGGCTATGGCTACACCTTC.